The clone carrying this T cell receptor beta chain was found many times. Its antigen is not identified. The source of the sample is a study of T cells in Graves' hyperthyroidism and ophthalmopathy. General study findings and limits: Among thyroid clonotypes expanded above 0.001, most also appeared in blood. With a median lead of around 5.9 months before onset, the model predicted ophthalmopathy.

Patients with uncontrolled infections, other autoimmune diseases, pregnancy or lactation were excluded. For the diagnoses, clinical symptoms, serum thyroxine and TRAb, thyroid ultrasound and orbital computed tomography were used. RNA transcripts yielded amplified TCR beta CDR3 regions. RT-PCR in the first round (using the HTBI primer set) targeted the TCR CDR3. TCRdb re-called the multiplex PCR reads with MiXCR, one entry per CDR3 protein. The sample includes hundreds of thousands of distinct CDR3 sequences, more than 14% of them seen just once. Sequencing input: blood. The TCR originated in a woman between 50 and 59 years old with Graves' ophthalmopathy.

The CDR3 loop is CASSLGRIGADTF. As DNA, the CDR3 is TGTGCCAGCAGCTTAGGCAGGATCGGGGCTGATACCTTC. The rearrangement links TRBV11-2 to TRBJ1-2; weak D call: TRBD1 (5 bases). Germline V CDR1 and CDR2: SGHAT, FQNNGV. V lost 1 base and J 14 bases, leaving 17 bases between the germline ends. The CDR3 spans 13 residues.